This is a list of T cell receptor beta chains from one sample in a study of blood T cell repertoires in COVID-19. Only in-frame clones appear in the TCRdb table, and some are missing; sequencing was by immunoSEQ multiplex PCR. This sample yields 85,000 to 95,000 clones, of which approximately 79% are seen a single time; 13% to 15% belongs to the top ten. The specimen was peripheral blood. Receptor source: a woman at least 80 years old with acute or convalescent COVID-19. Both conserved end residues are part of each CDR3. D genes are given only for firm matches. Not every row has a clone size; where given, it reads once, few, many or a size class.

many	TRBV6-6	TRBJ1-1	-	TGTGCCAGTGGGAGGCAAGCTTTCTTT	CASGRQAFF
-	TRBV6-4	TRBJ2-3	TRBD2	TGTGCCAGCAGTGCTAGCGGGGCCTCCTGGGATACGCAGTATTTT	CASSASGASWDTQYF
few	TRBV28	TRBJ2-1	-	TGTGCCAGCAGTTTATTCCAAACCTACAATGAGCAGTTCTTC	CASSLFQTYNEQFF
-	TRBV3-1/TRBV3-2	TRBJ1-2	-	TGTGCCAGCAGCCAAGACTCAAACGTACGGGGCTACACCTTC	CASSQDSNVRGYTF
-	TRBV5-4	TRBJ1-1	TRBD1	TGTGCCAGCAGCTTGGACAGGGGGGGCACTGAAGCTTTCTTT	CASSLDRGGTEAFF
few	TRBV6-2/TRBV6-3	TRBJ2-7	TRBD2	TGTGCCACCAGCGGGGGGGCCACCTACGAGCAGTACTTC	CATSGGATYEQYF
-	TRBV3-1/TRBV3-2	TRBJ2-3	TRBD2	TGTGCCAGCAGCCAAGCGGGACTAGCGGGCACAGATACGCAGTATTTT	CASSQAGLAGTDTQYF
-	TRBV19	TRBJ2-1	TRBD1	TGTGCCAGTAGTTTCCTCAGGGGGAATGAGCAGTTCTTC	CASSFLRGNEQFF
-	TRBV6-5	TRBJ1-5	-	TGTGCCAGCAGTTACAGCACAGGGCACCAGCCCCAGCATTTT	CASSYSTGHQPQHF
few	TRBV10-2	TRBJ2-2	TRBD2	TGCGCCAGCACTAGCGGGGGGGATGCCGGGGAGCTGTTTTTT	CASTSGGDAGELFF